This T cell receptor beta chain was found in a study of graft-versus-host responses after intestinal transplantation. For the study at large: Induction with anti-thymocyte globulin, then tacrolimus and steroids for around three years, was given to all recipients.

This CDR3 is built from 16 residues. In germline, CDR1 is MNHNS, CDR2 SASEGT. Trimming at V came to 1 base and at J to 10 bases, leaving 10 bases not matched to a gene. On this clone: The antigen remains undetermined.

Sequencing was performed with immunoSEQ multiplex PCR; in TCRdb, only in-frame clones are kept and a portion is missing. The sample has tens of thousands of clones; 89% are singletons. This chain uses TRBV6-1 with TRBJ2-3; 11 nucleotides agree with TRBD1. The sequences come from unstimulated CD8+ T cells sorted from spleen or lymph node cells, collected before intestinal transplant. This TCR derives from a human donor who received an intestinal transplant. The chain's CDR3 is CASSEELGQGVGSQYF. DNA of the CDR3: TGTGCCAGCAGTGAAGAGCTGGGACAGGGGGTGGGTTCGCAGTATTTT.